This T cell receptor beta chain was documented in a study of beta chain features in type 1 diabetes. Study in general: In all, 85 million to 130 million sorted cells from all samples were analyzed. Broader study findings: VDJ junctions from patients with type 1 diabetes contained fewer insertions and more deletions. All four CD4+ subsets from Type 1 diabetes patients carried moderately but significantly shorter TCRB CDR3s.

The V gene's germline CDR1 is LGHNA and CDR2 YNFKEQ. There are 14 residues in the CDR3. V was shortened by 0 bases and J by 10 bases, with 13 bases between the two germline ends. To note about this clone: Antigen: not known.

All of the sorted populations showed purity greater than 95%. The sequenced template was cDNA made from the entire isolated RNA. Sequenced by immunoSEQ multiplex PCR; TCRdb stores in-frame clones only, minus some. Found here are 250,000 to 300,000 clones, roughly an eighth of them singletons; the top ten hold about 0.015%. The sequencing sample was made of naive CD4+ T cells from blood. The chain has TRBV4-2 and TRBJ2-1; possible D gene TRBD2, 5 bases. The sequence derives from a man in his thirties or forties with type 1 diabetes. DNA for the CDR3: TGTGCCAGCAGCCAAGAAGCGGTGTCTAGGGAGCAGTTCTTC. Its protein is CASSQEAVSREQFF.